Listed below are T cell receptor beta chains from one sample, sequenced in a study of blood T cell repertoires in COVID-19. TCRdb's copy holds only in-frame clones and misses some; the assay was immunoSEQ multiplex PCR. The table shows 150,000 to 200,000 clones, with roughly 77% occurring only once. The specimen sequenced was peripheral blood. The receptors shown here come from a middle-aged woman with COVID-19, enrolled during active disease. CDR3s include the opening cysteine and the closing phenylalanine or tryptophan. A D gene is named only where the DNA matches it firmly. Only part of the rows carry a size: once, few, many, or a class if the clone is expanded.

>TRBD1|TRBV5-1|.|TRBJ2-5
TGCGCCAGCAGCTTGGGTAGGACAGGAGACGGAGAGACCCAGTACTTC
CASSLGRTGDGETQYF
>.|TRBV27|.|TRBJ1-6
TGTGCCAGCAGGCCTACAGGGTCTAATAATTCACCCCTCCACTTT
CASRPTGSNNSPLHF
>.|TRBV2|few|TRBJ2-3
TGTGCCAGCAACGGGATATTCACAGATACGCAGTATTTT
CASNGIFTDTQYF
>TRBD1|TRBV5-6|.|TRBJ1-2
TGTGCCAGCAGCGTGGGACAGGGGAGGGGCTACACCTTC
CASSVGQGRGYTF
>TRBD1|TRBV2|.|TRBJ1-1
TGTGCCAGCTTGCTCAGCCCGACAGGGGGGACTGAAGCTTTCTTT
CASLLSPTGGTEAFF
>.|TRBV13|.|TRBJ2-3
TGTGCCAGCAGCCAGCGGACTAGCACAGATACGCAGTATTTT
CASSQRTSTDTQYF
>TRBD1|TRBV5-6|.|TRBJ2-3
TGTGCCAGCAGCCCCCGGACAGGGTTGAGTACGCAGTATTTT
CASSPRTGLSTQYF
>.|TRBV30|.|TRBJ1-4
TGTGCCTGGGCCCCGATCGGGAGGGATAATGAAAAACTGTTTTTT
CAWAPIGRDNEKLFF
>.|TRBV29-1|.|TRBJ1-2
TGCAGCGTTGGGGGCGGCTCGGGCTATGGCTACACCTTC
CSVGGGSGYGYTF
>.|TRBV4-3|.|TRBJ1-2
TGCGCCAGCAGCCAAGAACAGAACTATGGCTACACCTTC
CASSQEQNYGYTF
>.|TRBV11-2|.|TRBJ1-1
TGTGCCAGCAGCCTATCCAGGGGCACTGAAGCTTTCTTT
CASSLSRGTEAFF
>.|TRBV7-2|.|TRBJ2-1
TGTGCCAGTAGCTTAGCTGGGGCTCCCTACAATGAGCAGTTCTTC
CASSLAGAPYNEQFF
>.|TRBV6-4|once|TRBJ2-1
TGTGCCAGCAGCCGGCCTCCCGGGGAGCAGTTCTTC
CASSRPPGEQFF
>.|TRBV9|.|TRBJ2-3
TGTGCCAGCAGCGTCCGAGGGGGTTGGGGCACAGATACGCAGTATTTT
CASSVRGGWGTDTQYF
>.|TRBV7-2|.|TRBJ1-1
TGTGCCAGCAGCTTAATGGCGAACACTGAAGCTTTCTTT
CASSLMANTEAFF
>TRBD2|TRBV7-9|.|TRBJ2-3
TGTGCCAGCAGCTTACTAGCGGGAGTGGCAGATACGCAGTATTTT
CASSLLAGVADTQYF
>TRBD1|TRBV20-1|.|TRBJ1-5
TGCAGTGCTAGTGAGACAGGGGGCTTCAATCAGCCCCAGCATTTT
CSASETGGFNQPQHF
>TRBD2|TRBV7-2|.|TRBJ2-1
TGTGCCAGCAGCCAACGGACTAGCGAATACAATGAGCAGTTCTTC
CASSQRTSEYNEQFF
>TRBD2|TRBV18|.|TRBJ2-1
TGTGCCAGCTCACCCAGCGGGGGGGACAATGAGCAGTTCTTC
CASSPSGGDNEQFF
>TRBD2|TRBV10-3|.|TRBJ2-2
TGTGCCATCAATCAGGGAGGACTAGCGGGAGGGGTCACCGGGGAGCTGTTTTTT
CAINQGGLAGGVTGELFF
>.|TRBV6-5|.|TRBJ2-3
TGTGCCAGCAGTTACTCGGCCGGGAGCAGCACAGATACGCAGTATTTT
CASSYSAGSSTDTQYF
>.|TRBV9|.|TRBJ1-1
TGTGCCAGCGACTCCAGGGACCGCCACGGGGGCACTGAAGCTTTCTTT
CASDSRDRHGGTEAFF
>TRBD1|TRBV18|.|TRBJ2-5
TGTGCCAGCTCACCACCGGGGGACAGACAGACCCAGTACTTC
CASSPPGDRQTQYF
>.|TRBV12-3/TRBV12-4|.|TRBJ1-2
TGTGCCAGCACAGGGTATAACTATGGCTACACCTTC
CASTGYNYGYTF
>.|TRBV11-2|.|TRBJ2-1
TGTGCCAGCAGCTTAGGCGAGAGGTGGTTTCATGAGCAGTTCTTC
CASSLGERWFHEQFF
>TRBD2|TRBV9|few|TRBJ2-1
TGTGCCAGCAGCGCTAGCGGCGTTTACAATGAGCAGTTCTTC
CASSASGVYNEQFF
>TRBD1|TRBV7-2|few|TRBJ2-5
TGTGCCAGCGAGGACAGGCGGAATGCGGAGACCCAGTACTTC
CASEDRRNAETQYF
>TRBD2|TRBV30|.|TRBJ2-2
TGTGCCTGGAGTTTAGCGGGGAGGACCGGGGAGCTGTTTTTT
CAWSLAGRTGELFF
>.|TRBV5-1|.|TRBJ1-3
TGCGCCAGCAGCTTAACAGCCGGCTCTGGAAACACCATATATTTT
CASSLTAGSGNTIYF
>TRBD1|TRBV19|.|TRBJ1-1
TGTGCCAGTGTCCTCCGGGACAGACTTTATGAAGCTTTCTTT
CASVLRDRLYEAFF
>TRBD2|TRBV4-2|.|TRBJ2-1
TGTGCCAGCAGCCAGGGCCTAGCGGGGGTCAACAATGAGCAGTTCTTC
CASSQGLAGVNNEQFF
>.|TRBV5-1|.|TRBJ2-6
TGCGCCAGCAGCTATTACAGTACTGGGGCCAACGTCCTGACTTTC
CASSYYSTGANVLTF
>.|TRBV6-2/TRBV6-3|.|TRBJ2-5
TGTGCCAGCAGCTCCAGACCCGGAGCCTCCTGGGAAGAGACCCAGTACTTC
CASSSRPGASWEETQYF
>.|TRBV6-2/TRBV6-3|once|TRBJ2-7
TGTGCCAGCAGTTGGAGGGGAAGGCGGGGAGACTACGAGCAGTACTTC
CASSWRGRRGDYEQYF
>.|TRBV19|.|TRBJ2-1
TGTGCCAGTATGGGGACTCCGCGAAACGAGCAGTTCTTC
CASMGTPRNEQFF
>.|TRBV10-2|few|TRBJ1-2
TGCGCCAGCAGTGAGTCACCCTCCGGGGGCTACACCTTC
CASSESPSGGYTF
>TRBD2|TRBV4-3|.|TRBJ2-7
TGCGCCAGCAGCCAAGGGACAGGACTAGCGGGGGTAAACTACGAGCAGTACTTC
CASSQGTGLAGVNYEQYF
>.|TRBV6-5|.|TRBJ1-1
TGTGCCAGCAGTCCGGGTTCGGCGAACACTGAAGCTTTCTTT
CASSPGSANTEAFF
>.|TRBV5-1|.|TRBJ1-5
TGCGCCAGCAGCTTGGCCGGTAAGCAGCCCCAGCATTTT
CASSLAGKQPQHF
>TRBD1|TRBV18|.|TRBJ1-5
TGTGCCAGCTCACCAAATACGCCGACAGGGAACCAGCCCCAGCATTTT
CASSPNTPTGNQPQHF
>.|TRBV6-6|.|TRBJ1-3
TGTGCCAGCAGTGCGAGGAGCTCTGGAAACACCATATATTTT
CASSARSSGNTIYF
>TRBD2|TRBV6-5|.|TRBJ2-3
TGTGCCAGCAAAGGGTCGCGGGGGGTGGTAGATACGCAGTATTTT
CASKGSRGVVDTQYF
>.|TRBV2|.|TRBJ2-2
TGTGCCAGCAGAAAAGGGGGCACCGGGGAGCTGTTTTTT
CASRKGGTGELFF
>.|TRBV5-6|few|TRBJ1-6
TGTGCCAGCAGCTTGGGTGGACAGAGTTTGAATTCACCCCTCCACTTT
CASSLGGQSLNSPLHF
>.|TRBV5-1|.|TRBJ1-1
TGCGCCAGCAGCTGGGCCCCAAGGACTGAAGCTTTCTTT
CASSWAPRTEAFF